This section outlines one T cell receptor (beta chain) sequence together with its context. The antigen is undetermined. Preparation of the TCRbeta library involved a method that used unique molecular identifiers. TCRdb fed the PCR reads into MiXCR, producing one record per CDR3 protein. The sample records about 980,000 distinct CDR3 sequences, around 30% being singletons. These data are taken from a study of T-cell reconstitution after alpha-beta-depleted transplantation in children. This CDR3 has 13 residues. V gave up 3 bases and J gave up 5 bases, with 11 bases separating them. Germline lookup yields CDR1 SGHRS and CDR2 YFSETQ. Study findings and constraints: Hyperexpanded clones declined; after one year, newly produced T cells mostly supplied diversity. Two months or so post-transplant, alpha-beta T cells reportedly derived from several hundred expanded graft clones.

This TCR was recovered from a boy under three years old who had a stem cell transplant for SCID, so the T cells may come from the graft donor. This sequence joins TRBV5-1 and TRBJ2-5; D gene uncertain. The source was PBMCs, mostly from graft donor cells, collected 360 days after TCRalphabeta/CD19-depleted stem cell transplant. The CDR3 nucleotides are TGCGCCAGCAGCTCCCTTGGACGGGAGACCCAGTACTTC. This sequence encodes CASSSLGRETQYF. Full variable domain (remainder filled in from reference TRBV5-1 and TRBJ2-5): KAGVTQTPRYLIKTRGQQVTLSCSPISGHRSVSWYQQTPGQGLQFLFEYFSETQRNKGNFPGRFSGRQFSNSRSEMNVSTLELGDSALYLCASSSLGRETQYFGPGTRLLVL.